This TCR beta chain is from a study of cytomegalovirus exposure and HLA in healthy donors. On the study more broadly: HLA-typed donors were the source of around 80 million unique TCRs, which an early data release held. Study results and limitations: Using a false discovery rate of 0.05, a later analysis showed that 15,000 to 20,000 TCR beta sequences were associated with HLA alleles. Rare sequences made up most TCRs, while some public TCRs were found in many donors. What TCR beta sequences reportedly achieved was accurate prediction of HLA-A and HLA-B alleles in most subjects.

The CDR3 length is 14 residues. Germline V gene sequence: CDR1 SGDLS, CDR2 YYNGEE. With 5 bases removed from V and 1 base from J, the gap between germline ends came to 11 bases. PCR used 60 Vbeta primers and 13 Jbeta primers. Produced via immunoSEQ multiplex PCR; TCRdb's table is partial and in-frame only. The sample yields about 140,000 clones, over 60% seen once. Note on this clone: Its specificity is not known.

The sequence came from a male donor in good health and CMV-seropositive. This chain links TRBV9 with TRBJ2-3, with D possibly TRBD2 on 6 matching bases. The sequenced sample consisted of PBMCs. In DNA, the CDR3 is TGTGCCAGCAGACCGGGACTTCGCACAGATACGCAGTATTTT. It codes for CASRPGLRTDTQYF.